This TCR beta chain is from a study of human T cells and chemical hapten exposure. Whole-study context: Small discrepancies in pooled library volume mainly accounted for the varying TCR yields per sample.

Researchers extracted total RNA from unfractionated whole blood. Unique molecular identifiers were attached to individual cDNA molecules within the library. TCRdb re-derived calls from the 5' RACE reads in MiXCR, one entry per CDR3 protein. This sample has some 78,000 distinct CDR3 sequences; more than 7.5% occur once, and the top ten carry under 2.5%. There are 14 residues in the CDR3. Per the germline V gene, CDR1 is SQVTM and CDR2 is ANQGSEA. V was pared by 4 bases and J by 0 bases, with 5 bases of the junction left unmatched. The chain links TRBV29-1 to TRBJ1-1; the match to TRBD1 covers 7 bases. This receptor was taken from a male donor in good health. The CDR3 coding sequence is TGCAGCGTTGTGTCAGGGGGAATGAACACTGAAGCTTTCTTT. Translating it yields CSVVSGGMNTEAFF.